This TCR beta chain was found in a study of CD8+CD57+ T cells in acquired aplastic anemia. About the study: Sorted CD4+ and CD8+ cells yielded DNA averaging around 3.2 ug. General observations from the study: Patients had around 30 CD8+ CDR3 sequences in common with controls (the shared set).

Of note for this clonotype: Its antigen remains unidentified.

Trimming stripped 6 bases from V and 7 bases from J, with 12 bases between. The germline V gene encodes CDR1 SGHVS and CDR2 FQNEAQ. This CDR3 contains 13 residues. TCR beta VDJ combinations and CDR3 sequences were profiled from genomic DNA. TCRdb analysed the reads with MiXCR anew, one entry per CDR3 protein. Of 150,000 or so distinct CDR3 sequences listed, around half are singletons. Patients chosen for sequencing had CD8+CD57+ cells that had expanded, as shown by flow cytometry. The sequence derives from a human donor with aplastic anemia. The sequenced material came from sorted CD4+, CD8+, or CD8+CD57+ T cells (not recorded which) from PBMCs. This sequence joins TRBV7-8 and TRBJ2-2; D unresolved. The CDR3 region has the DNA TGTGCCAGCAGGAAACCCGGGCTCGGGGAGCTGTTTTTT. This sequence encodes CASRKPGLGELFF.